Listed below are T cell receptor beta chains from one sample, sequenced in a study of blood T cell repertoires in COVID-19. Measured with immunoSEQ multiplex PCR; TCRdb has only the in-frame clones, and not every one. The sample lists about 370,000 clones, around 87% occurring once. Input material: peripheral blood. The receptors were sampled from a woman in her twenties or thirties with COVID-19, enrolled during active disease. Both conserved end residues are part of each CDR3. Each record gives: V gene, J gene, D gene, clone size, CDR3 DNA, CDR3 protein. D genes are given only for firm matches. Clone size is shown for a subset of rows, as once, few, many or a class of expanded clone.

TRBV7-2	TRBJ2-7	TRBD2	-	TGTGCCAGCAGAGGGACTAGCGGGGGTAGCTCCTACGAGCAGTACTTC	CASRGTSGGSSYEQYF
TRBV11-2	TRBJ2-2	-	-	TGTGCCAGCAGCTTACGAACAGGATACACCGGGGAGCTGTTTTTT	CASSLRTGYTGELFF
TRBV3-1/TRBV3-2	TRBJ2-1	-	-	TGTGCCAGCAGGTTTCAGGGGCAAACGCAGTTCTTC	CASRFQGQTQFF
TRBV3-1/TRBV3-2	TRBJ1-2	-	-	TGTGCCAGCAGCCGAGAACTCGAAATTAACTATGGCTACACCTTC	CASSRELEINYGYTF
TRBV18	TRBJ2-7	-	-	TGTGCCAGCTCACTACCCAACGGGGGGCCGTACGAGCAGTACTTC	CASSLPNGGPYEQYF
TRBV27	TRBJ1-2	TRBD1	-	TGTGCCAGCAGTGCCGGGACAGGGAGCGGCTACACCTTC	CASSAGTGSGYTF
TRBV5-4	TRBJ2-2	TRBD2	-	TGTGCCAGCAGCTTGAGCGGAGCGGGAGGGCCCGGGGAGCTGTTTTTT	CASSLSGAGGPGELFF
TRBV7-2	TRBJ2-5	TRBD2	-	TGTGCCAGCAGCCTCCGGGGAGGGGCAGGAGAGACCCAGTACTTC	CASSLRGGAGETQYF
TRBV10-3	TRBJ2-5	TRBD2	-	TGTGCCATCTTCGGGGTTTCCCTCCTAGCGGGAATGGGTCAGGAGACCCAGTACTTC	CAIFGVSLLAGMGQETQYF
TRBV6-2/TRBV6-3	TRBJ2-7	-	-	TGTGCCAGCAGTTACTCTCGGGGTGTGCTCGAGCAGTACTTC	CASSYSRGVLEQYF
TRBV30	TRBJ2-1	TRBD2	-	TGTGCCTGGAGCGACCGGGGAGCGGGGGAATACAATGAGCAGTTCTTC	CAWSDRGAGEYNEQFF
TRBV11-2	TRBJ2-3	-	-	TGTGCCAGCCAGGTCCGATCGGATACGCAGTATTTT	CASQVRSDTQYF
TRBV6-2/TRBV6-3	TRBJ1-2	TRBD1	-	TGTGCCAGCAGTAGAGACAGGGGATTCTCTTCAGGAGGCTACACCTTC	CASSRDRGFSSGGYTF
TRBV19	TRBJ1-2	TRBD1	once	TGTGCCAGTACCCGATCTGGACAGGCTAACTATGGCTACACCTTC	CASTRSGQANYGYTF
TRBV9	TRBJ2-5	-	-	TGTGCCAGCAGCGTAGATGAGGTAACCCAAGAGACCCAGTACTTC	CASSVDEVTQETQYF
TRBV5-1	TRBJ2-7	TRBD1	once	TGCGCCAGCAGCTCCGGGACAGATATTTACGAGCAGTACTTC	CASSSGTDIYEQYF
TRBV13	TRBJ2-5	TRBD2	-	TGTGCCAGCAGACCCTGGACTAGCGGGAGAACAGAGACCCAGTACTTC	CASRPWTSGRTETQYF
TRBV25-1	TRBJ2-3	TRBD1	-	TGTGCCAGCAGTTGGACAGGGGGACCAGATACGCAGTATTTT	CASSWTGGPDTQYF
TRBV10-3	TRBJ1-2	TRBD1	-	TGTGCCATCAGCCGCATACAGGGGGGTAACTATGGCTACACCTTC	CAISRIQGGNYGYTF
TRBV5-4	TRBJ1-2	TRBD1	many	TGTGCCAGCAGTCACAACCGGGACAGGGGGCGCGGTGGCTATGGCTACACCTTC	CASSHNRDRGRGGYGYTF
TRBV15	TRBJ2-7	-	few	TGTGCCACCAGCAGAGAGGGAGGCCCCTACGAGCAGTACTTC	CATSREGGPYEQYF
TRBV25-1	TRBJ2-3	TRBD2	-	TGTGCCAGCAGTCCACGGGAGGACGGCACAGATACGCAGTATTTT	CASSPREDGTDTQYF
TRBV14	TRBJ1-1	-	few	TGTGCCAGCAGCACGGACACCTACACTGAAGCTTTCTTT	CASSTDTYTEAFF
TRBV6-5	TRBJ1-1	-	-	TGTGCCAGCAGTTACAGGGGCGTTAACACTGAAGCTTTCTTT	CASSYRGVNTEAFF
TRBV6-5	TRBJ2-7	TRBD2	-	TGTGCCAGCAGGGGCGCGACTAGCGGTTCCTACGAGCAGTACTTC	CASRGATSGSYEQYF
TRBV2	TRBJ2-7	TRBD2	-	TGTGCCATCGGGACTAGCGGCTACGAGCAGTACTTC	CAIGTSGYEQYF
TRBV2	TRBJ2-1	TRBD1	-	TGTGCCAGCAGTACCCAGACAGGGCTACACAATGAGCAGTTCTTC	CASSTQTGLHNEQFF
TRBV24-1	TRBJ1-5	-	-	TGTGCCACCAGTGACCCGACGGGTGAAGGGCATTTT	CATSDPTGEGHF
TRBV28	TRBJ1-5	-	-	TGTGCCAGCAGTTCACAGGGCCTGCCCCAGCATTTT	CASSSQGLPQHF
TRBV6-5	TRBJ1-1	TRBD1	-	TGTGCCAGCAGGCGGACAGGGAACACTGAAGCTTTCTTT	CASRRTGNTEAFF
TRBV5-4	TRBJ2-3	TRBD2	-	TGTGCCAGCAGCCAAAGGGGGACTAGCGGGCGCCCGTACACAGATACGCAGTATTTT	CASSQRGTSGRPYTDTQYF
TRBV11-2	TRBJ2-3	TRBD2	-	TGTGCCAGCAGCTTAGATCGGGTCGGGAGGTCAGCAGATACGCAGTATTTT	CASSLDRVGRSADTQYF
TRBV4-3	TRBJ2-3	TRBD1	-	TGCGCCAGCAGCCCTATCGGGACAGGGGAATATACGCAGTATTTT	CASSPIGTGEYTQYF
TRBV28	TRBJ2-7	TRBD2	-	TGTGCCAGCAGCCAGACTAGCGGGTTTTATACCGCGGACTTC	CASSQTSGFYTADF
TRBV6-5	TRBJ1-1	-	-	TGTGCCAGCAGTCGTGGTGGACACTTGAACACTGAAGCTTTCTTT	CASSRGGHLNTEAFF
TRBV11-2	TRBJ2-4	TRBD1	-	TGTGCCAGCAGCGCGTACCGGACAGGGCAAAACATTCAGTACTTC	CASSAYRTGQNIQYF
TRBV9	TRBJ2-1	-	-	TGTGCCAGCAGCGAACTCTTTTACAATGAGCAGTTCTTC	CASSELFYNEQFF